This T cell receptor beta chain emerged from a study of CD8 T cells in ankylosing spondylitis. Findings and caveats of the study: Characteristic of ankylosing spondylitis blood, it appeared, was a TCR beta motif comprising roughly 8 highly homologous variants. Earlier work had already found some motif variants in reactive arthritis synovial fluid and blood.

A note on this clonotype: Its antigen is unknown.

The TCR beta libraries were generated through quantitative 5'-RACE incorporating molecular barcodes. TCRdb processed the 5' RACE reads anew with MiXCR; each CDR3 protein has one entry. The table lists 250,000 or so distinct CDR3 sequences, roughly a quarter of them singletons. The origin of this receptor is a male donor with ankylosing spondylitis or in good health (not recorded which). Sequenced sample: blood, either unsorted or a sorted T cell fraction (not recorded which).

The CDR3 reads CATSDDGSSGANVLTF. CDR3 coding DNA: TGTGCCACCAGTGACGACGGGAGCTCTGGGGCCAACGTCCTGACTTTC. This chain links TRBV24-1 with TRBJ2-6, with D maybe TRBD2 (6 bases). The CDR3 consists of 16 residues. CDR1 and CDR2 from the germline V gene are KGHDR and SFDVKD. V shed 4 bases and J shed 0 bases, with 9 bases lying between them.